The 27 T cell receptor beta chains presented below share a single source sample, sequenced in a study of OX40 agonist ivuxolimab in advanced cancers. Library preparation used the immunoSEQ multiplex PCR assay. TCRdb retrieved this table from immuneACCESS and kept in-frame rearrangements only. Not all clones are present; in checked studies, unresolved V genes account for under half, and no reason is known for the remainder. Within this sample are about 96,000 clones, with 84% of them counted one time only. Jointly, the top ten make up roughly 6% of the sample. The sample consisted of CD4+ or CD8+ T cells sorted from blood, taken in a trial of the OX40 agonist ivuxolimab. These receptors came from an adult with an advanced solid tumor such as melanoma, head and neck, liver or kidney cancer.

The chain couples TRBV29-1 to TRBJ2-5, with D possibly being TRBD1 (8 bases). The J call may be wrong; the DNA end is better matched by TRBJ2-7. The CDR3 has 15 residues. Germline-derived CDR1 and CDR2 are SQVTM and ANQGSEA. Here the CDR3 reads CSVHDRGGGVDEQYF. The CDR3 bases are TGCAGCGTCCACGACAGGGGAGGGGGGGTTGACGAGCAGTACTTC.

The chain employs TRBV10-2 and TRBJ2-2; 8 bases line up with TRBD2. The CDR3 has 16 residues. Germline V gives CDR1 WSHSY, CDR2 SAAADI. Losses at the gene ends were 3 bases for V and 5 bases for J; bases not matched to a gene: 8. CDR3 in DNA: TGCGCCAGCAGTGATCGGCGGGGGGCGGGAACCGGGGAGCTGTTTTTT. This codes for CASSDRRGAGTGELFF.

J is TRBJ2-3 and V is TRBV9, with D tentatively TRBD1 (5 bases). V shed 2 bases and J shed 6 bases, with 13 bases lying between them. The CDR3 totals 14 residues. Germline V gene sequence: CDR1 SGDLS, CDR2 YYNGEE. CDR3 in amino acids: CASSVRESTDTQYF. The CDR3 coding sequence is TGTGCCAGCAGCGTCAGGGAATCAACGGATACGCAGTATTTT.

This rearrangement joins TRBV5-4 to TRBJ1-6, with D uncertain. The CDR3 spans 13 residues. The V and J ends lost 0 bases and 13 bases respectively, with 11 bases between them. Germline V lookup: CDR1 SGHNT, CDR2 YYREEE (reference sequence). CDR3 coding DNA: TGTGCCAGCAGCTTGGGGGGTTTAGGCCCCCTCCACTTT. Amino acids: CASSLGGLGPLHF.

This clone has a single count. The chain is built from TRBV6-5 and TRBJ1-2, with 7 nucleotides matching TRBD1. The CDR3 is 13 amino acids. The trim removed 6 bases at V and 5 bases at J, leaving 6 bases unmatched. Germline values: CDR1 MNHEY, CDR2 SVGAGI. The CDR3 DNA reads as TGTGCCAGCAGCATGACAGGGAGTTATGGCTACACCTTC. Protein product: CASSMTGSYGYTF.

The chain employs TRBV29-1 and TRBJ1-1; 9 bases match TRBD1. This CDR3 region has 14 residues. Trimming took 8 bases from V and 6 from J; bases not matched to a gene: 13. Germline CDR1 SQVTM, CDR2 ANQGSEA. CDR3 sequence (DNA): TGCAGCCTGCGACAGGGGGGGGAACGGGCTGAAGCTTTCTTT. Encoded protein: CSLRQGGERAEAFF. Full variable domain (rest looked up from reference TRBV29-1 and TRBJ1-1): SAVISQKPSRDICQRGTSLTIQCQVDSQVTMMFWYRQQPGQSLTLIATANQGSEATYESGFVIDKFPISRPNLTFSTLTVSNMSPEDSSIYLCSLRQGGERAEAFFGQGTRLTVV.

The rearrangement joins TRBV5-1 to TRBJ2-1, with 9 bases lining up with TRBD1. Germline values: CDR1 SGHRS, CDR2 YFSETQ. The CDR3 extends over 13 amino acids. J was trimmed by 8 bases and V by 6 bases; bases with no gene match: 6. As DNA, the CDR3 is TGCGCCAGCATTCTTACAGGGGGCCATGAGCAGTTCTTC. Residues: CASILTGGHEQFF.

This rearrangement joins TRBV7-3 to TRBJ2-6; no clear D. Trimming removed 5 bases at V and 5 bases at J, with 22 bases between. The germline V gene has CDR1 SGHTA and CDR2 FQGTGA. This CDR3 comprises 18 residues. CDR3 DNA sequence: TGTGCCAGCAGCGCCGTATTGACGCTACAAAGTCGGGCCAACGTCCTGACTTTC. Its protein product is CASSAVLTLQSRANVLTF.

The CDR3 loop reads CASTLTSGSSEQYF. The CDR3 bases are TGTGCCAGCACCCTAACTAGCGGGAGTTCCGAGCAGTACTTC. V and J are TRBV7-2 and TRBJ2-7, with TRBD2 matching over 11 bases. This CDR3 has 14 amino acids. Germline V gene sequence: CDR1 SGHTA, CDR2 FQGNSA. Losses at the gene ends were 7 bases for V and 6 bases for J; bases not matched to a gene: 8.

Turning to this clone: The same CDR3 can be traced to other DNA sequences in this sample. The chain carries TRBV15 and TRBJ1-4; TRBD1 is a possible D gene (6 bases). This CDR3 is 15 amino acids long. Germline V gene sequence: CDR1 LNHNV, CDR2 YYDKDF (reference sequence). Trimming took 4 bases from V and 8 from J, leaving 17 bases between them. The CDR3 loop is CATSTGTNVQEKLFF. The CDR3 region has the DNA TGTGCCACCAGCACCGGGACAAACGTGCAAGAAAAACTGTTTTTT.

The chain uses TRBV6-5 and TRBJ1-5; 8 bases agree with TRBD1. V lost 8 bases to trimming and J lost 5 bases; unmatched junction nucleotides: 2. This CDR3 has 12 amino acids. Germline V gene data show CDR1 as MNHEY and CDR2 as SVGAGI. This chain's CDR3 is CASGQGYQPQHF. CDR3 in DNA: TGTGCCAGCGGACAGGGTTATCAGCCCCAGCATTTT.

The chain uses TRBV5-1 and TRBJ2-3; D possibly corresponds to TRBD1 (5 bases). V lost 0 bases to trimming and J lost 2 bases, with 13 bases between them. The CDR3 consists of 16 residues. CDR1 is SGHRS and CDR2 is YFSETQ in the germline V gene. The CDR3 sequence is CASSLAPTEFTDTQYF. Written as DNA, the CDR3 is TGCGCCAGCAGCTTGGCACCGACAGAGTTCACAGATACGCAGTATTTT.

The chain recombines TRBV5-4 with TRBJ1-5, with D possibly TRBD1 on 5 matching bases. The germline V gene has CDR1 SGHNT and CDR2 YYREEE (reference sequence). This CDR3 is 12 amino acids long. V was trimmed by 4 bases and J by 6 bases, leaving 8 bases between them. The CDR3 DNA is TGTGCCAGCAGCATCGACAGTCAGCCCCAGCATTTT. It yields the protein CASSIDSQPQHF.

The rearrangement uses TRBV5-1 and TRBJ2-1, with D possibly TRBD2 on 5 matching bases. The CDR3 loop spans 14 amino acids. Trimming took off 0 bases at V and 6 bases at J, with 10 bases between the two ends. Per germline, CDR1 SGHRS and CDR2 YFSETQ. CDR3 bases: TGCGCCAGCAGCTTGGGGGTAGCGTGCAATGAGCAGTTCTTC. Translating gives CASSLGVACNEQFF.

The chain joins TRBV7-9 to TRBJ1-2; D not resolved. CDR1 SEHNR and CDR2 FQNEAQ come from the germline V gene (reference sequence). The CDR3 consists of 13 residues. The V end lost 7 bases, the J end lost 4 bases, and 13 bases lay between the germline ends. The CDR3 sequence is CASTSTESYGYTF. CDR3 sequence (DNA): TGTGCCAGCACTTCGACCGAAAGCTATGGCTACACCTTC.

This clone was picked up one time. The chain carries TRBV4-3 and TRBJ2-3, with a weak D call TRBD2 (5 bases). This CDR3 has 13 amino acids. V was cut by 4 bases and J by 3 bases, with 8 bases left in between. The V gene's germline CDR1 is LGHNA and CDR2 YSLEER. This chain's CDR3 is CASSRGVTDTQYF. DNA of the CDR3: TGCGCCAGCAGCCGGGGAGTTACAGATACGCAGTATTTT.

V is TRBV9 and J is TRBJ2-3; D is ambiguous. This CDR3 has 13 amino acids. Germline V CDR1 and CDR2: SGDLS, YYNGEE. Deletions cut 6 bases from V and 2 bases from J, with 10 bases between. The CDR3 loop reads CASNGGDTDTQYF. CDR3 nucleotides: TGTGCCAGCAACGGCGGAGACACAGATACGCAGTATTTT.

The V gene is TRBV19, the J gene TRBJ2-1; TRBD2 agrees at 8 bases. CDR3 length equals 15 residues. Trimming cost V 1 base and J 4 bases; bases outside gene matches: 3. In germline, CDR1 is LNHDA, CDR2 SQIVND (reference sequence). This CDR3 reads CASSIGLAGYNEQFF. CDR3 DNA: TGTGCCAGTAGTATAGGGCTAGCGGGTTACAATGAGCAGTTCTTC.

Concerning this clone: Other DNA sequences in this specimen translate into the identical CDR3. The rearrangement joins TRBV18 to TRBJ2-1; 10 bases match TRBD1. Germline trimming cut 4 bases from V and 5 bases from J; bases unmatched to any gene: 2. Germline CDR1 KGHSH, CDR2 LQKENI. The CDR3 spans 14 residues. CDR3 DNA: TGTGCCAGCTCACGACAGGGGGCAAACAATGAGCAGTTCTTC. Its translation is CASSRQGANNEQFF.

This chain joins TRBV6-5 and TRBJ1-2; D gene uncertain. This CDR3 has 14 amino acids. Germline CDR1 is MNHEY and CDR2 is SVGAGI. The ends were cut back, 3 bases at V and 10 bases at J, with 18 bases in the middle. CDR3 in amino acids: CASSYPGPGMNYTF. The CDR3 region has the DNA TGTGCCAGCAGTTATCCCGGGCCTGGGATGAACTACACCTTC.

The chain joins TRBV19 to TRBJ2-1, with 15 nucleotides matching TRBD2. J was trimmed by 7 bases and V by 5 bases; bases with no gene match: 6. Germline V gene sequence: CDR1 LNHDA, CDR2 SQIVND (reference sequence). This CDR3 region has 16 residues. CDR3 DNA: TGTGCCAGTAGTTCGTTGGGGACTAGCGGGAGGAATGAGCAGTTCTTC. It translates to CASSSLGTSGRNEQFF.

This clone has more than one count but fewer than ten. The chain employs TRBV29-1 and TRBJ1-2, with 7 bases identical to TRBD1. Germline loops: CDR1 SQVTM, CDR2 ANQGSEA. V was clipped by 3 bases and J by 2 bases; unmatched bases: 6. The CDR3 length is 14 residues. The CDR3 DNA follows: TGCAGCGTTGACGGGGGACAGTCGAACTATGGCTACACCTTC. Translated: CSVDGGQSNYGYTF.

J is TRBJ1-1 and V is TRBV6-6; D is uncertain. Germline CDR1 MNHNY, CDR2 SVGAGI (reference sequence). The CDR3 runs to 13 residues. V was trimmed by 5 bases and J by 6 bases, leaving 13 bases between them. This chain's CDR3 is CASSRSFVAEAFF. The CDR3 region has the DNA TGTGCCAGCAGTCGCTCGTTTGTGGCTGAAGCTTTCTTT.

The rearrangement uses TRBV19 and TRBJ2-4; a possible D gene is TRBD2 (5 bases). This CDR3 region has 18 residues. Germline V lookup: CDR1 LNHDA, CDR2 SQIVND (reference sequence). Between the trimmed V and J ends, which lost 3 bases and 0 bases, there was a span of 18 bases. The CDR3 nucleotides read TGTGCCAGTAGTATCGCCAAGGGTAGCGCTGCAGCCAAAAACATTCAGTACTTC. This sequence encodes CASSIAKGSAAAKNIQYF.

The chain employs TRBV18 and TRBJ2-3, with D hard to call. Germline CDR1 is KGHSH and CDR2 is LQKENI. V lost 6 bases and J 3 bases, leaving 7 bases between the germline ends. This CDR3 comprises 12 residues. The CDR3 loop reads CASSPKTDTQYF. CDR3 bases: TGTGCCAGCTCCCCAAAAACAGATACGCAGTATTTT.

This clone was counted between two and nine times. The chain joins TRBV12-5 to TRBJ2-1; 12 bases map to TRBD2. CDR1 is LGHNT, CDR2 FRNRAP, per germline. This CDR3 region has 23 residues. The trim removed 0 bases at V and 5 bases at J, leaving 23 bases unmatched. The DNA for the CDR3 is TGTGCTAGTGGTTTGGTTAGGGACGGGACTGGTCCCCTACTAGCGGGAGGAAACAATGAGCAGTTCTTC. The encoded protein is CASGLVRDGTGPLLAGGNNEQFF.

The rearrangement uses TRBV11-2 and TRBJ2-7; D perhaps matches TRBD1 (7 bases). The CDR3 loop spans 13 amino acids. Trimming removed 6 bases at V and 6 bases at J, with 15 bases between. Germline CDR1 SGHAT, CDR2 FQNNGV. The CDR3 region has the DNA TGTGCCAGCAGTACCGGGACAGCGGGCGAGCAGTACTTC. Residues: CASSTGTAGEQYF.